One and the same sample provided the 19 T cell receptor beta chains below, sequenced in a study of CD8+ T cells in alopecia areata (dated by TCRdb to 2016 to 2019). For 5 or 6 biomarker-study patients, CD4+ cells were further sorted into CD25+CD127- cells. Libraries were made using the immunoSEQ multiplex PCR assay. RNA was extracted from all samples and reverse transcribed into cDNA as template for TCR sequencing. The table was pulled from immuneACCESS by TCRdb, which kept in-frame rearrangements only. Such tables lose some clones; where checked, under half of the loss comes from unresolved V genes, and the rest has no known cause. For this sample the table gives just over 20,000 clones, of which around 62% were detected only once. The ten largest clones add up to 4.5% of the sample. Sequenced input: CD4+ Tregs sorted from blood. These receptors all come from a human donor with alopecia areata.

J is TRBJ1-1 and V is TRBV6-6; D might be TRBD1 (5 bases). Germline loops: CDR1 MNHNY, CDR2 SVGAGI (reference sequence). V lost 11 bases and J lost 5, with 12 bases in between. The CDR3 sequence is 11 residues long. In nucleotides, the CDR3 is TGTGCCGGCCTGGGGGGGACTGAAGCTTTCTTT. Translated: CAGLGGTEAFF.

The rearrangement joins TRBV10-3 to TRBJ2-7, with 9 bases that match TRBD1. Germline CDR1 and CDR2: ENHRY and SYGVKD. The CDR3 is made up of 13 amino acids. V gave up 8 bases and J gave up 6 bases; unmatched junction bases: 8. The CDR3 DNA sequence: TGTGCCATCGGGACAGGGCAATCCCCCGAGCAGTACTTC. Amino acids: CAIGTGQSPEQYF.

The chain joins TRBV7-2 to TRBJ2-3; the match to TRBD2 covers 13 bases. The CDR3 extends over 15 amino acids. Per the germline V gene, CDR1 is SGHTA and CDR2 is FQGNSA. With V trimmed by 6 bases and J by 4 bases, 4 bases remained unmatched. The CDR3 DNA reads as TGTGCCAGCAGTCTGGGACTAGCGGGGTCAGATACGCAGTATTTT. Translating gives CASSLGLAGSDTQYF.

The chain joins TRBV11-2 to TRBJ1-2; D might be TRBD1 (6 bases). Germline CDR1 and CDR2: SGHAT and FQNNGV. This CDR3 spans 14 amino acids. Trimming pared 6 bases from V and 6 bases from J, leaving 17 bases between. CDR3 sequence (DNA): TGTGCCAGCAGAAAACAGGGCCCTAAAAATGGCTACACCTTC. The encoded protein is CASRKQGPKNGYTF.

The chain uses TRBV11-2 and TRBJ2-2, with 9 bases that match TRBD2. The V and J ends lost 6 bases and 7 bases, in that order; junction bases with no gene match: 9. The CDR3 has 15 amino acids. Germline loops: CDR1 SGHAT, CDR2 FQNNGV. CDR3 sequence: CASSPISGRSGELFF. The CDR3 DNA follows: TGTGCCAGCAGTCCCATTAGCGGGAGAAGCGGGGAGCTGTTTTTT.

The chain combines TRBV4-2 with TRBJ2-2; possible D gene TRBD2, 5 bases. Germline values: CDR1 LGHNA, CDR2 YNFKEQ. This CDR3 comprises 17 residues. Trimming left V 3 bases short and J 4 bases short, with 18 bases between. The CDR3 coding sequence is TGTGCCAGCAGCCAGTCCTTCACTAGAAGCGGCACCGGGGAGCTGTTTTTT. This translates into CASSQSFTRSGTGELFF.

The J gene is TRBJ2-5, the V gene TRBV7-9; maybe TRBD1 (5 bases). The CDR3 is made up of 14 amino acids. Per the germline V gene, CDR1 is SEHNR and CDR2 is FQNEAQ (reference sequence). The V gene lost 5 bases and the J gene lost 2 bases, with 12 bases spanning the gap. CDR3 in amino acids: CASSHTRQQETQYF. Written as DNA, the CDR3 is TGTGCCAGCAGCCACACACGACAGCAAGAGACCCAGTACTTC.

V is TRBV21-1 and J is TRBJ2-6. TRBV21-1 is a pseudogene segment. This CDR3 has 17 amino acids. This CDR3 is CASSPWWSGAGANVLTF. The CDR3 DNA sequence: TGTGCCAGCAGCCCCTGGTGGTCGGGGGCCGGGGCCAACGTCCTGACTTTC.

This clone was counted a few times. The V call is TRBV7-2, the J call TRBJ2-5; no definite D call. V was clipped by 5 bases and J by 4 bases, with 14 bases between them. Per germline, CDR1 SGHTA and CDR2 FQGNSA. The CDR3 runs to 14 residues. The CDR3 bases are TGTGCCAGCAGCACCACACAATTGCCAGAGACCCAGTACTTC. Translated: CASSTTQLPETQYF.

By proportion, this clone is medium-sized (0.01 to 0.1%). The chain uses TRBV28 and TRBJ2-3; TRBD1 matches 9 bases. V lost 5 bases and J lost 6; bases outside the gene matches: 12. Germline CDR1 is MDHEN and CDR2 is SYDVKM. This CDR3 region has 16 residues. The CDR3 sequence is CASSPLTGGVQDTQYF. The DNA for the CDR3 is TGTGCCAGCAGTCCTTTGACAGGGGGTGTTCAGGATACGCAGTATTTT.

CDR3 in amino acids: CASKHAGLAGGNEQFF. The CDR3 DNA is TGTGCCAGCAAACACGCTGGGCTAGCGGGCGGGAATGAGCAGTTCTTC. The rearrangement joins TRBV11-2 to TRBJ2-1; 8 bases are shared with TRBD2. CDR3 size: 16 residues. Germline CDR1 reads SGHAT; CDR2 reads FQNNGV. V was clipped by 7 bases and J by 7 bases; unmatched bases: 15.

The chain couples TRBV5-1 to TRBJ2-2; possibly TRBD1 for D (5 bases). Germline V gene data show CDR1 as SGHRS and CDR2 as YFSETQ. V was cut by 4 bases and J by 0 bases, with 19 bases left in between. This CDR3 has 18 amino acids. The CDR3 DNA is TGCGCCAGCAGCCGTTGGATCATAAGGGGAACGAACACCGGGGAGCTGTTTTTT. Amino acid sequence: CASSRWIIRGTNTGELFF.

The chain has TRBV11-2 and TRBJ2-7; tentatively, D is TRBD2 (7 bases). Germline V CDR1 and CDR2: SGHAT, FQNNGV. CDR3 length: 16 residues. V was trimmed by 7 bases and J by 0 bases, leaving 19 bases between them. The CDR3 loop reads CASNRGRGGSSYEQYF. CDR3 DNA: TGTGCCAGCAACCGAGGGCGCGGGGGCAGCTCCTACGAGCAGTACTTC.

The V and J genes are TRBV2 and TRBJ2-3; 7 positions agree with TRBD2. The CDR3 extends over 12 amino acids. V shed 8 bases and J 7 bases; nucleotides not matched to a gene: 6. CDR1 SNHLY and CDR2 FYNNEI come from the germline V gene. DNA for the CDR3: TGTGCCAGCGCGGGAGCCGGGAATACGCAGTATTTT. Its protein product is CASAGAGNTQYF.

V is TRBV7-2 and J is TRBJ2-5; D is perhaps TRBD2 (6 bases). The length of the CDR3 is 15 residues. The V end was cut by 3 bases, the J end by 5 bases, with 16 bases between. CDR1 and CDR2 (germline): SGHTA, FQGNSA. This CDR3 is CASSLPGLTLETQYF. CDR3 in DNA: TGTGCCAGCAGCTTGCCCGGACTAACTCTCGAGACCCAGTACTTC.

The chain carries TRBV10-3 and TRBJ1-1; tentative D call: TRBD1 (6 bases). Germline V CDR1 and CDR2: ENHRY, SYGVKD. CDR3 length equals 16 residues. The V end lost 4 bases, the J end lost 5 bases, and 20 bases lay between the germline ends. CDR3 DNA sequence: TGTGCCATCAGTGCAGCAGGGGCATCCCCAAGGACTGAAGCTTTCTTT. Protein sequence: CAISAAGASPRTEAFF.

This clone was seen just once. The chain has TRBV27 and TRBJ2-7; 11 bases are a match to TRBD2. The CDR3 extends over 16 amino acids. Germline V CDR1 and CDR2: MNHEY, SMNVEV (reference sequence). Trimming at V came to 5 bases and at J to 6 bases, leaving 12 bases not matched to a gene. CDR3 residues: CASSPPSVSGRGEQYF. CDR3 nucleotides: TGTGCCAGCAGTCCTCCCTCGGTTAGCGGGAGGGGCGAGCAGTACTTC.

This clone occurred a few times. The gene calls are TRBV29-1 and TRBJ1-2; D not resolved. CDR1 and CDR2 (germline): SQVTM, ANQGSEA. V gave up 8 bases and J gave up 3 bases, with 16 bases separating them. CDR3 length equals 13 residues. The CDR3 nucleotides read TGCAGCCTCCTGGACCTTCGGGACTATGGCTACACCTTC. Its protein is CSLLDLRDYGYTF.

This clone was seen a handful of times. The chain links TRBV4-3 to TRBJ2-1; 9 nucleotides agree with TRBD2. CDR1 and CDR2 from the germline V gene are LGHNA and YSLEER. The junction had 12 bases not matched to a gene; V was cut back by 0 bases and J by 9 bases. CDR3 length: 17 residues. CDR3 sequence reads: CASSQEYQASGNTEQFF. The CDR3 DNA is TGCGCCAGCAGCCAAGAGTACCAAGCTAGCGGGAACACTGAGCAGTTCTTC.